This entry concerns a single TCR beta chain. In the study's own analysis: Amplification of reference gene primers was used by the study to estimate nucleated cell counts. TCRdb keeps only in-frame clones here, not all; method: immunoSEQ multiplex PCR. V and J calls and clone size come straight from that table; D and trimming were deduced from the DNA. The data contain tens of thousands of clones, roughly 80% of them singletons. Recruited during active infection, patients (from Seattle) were subsequently followed longitudinally. This record belongs to a study of blood T cell repertoires in COVID-19. At the level of the study: The study drew acute and convalescent COVID-19 samples from the United States, Italy and Spain. T cells, B-cell-depleted T cells, or PBMCs supplied cDNA or gDNA.

This TCR came from a man of 80 years or more with COVID-19, enrolled during active disease. The sequenced material came from peripheral blood.

CDR3 DNA: TGTGCCAGCAGCCGTGGACTAGCGAAGAACAATGAGCAGTTCTTC. This gives the protein CASSRGLAKNNEQFF. The chain is built from TRBV14 and TRBJ2-1; TRBD2 aligns across 9 bases. The V gene's germline CDR1 is SGHDN and CDR2 FVKESK. The J segment lost 5 bases and the V segment lost 4 bases, leaving 6 bases of the junction unmatched. This CDR3 has 15 residues.